This T cell receptor (beta chain) stems from a study of blood T cell repertoires in COVID-19. Overall study context: Both acute and convalescent COVID-19 samples were obtained from the United States, Italy and Spain. T cells, B-cell-depleted T cells, or PBMCs supplied cDNA or gDNA.

In the study's own analysis: From reference gene primer amplification, estimates of nucleated cell counts were derived. Libraries were prepared by immunoSEQ multiplex PCR; TCRdb keeps only in-frame clonotypes and omits some of them. V, J and clone size reflect that table, while D and trimming were determined from the DNA. The sample carries about 250,000 clones, about 91% recorded once. Patients from Seattle were sampled longitudinally, starting during active infection. The germline V gene has CDR1 SGHRS and CDR2 YFSETQ. This CDR3 is built from 14 residues. The V end was cut by 4 bases, the J end by 6 bases, with 17 bases between.

Sequenced sample: peripheral blood. This clonotype was obtained from a woman aged 25 to 45 with COVID-19, enrolled during active disease. The rearrangement links TRBV5-1 to TRBJ2-7; D possibly corresponds to TRBD2 (5 bases). This CDR3 is CASSTLRELREQYV. The CDR3 DNA reads TGCGCCAGCAGCACGCTCCGGGAATTGCGCGAGCAGTACGTC.